Sequencing of this TCR beta chain was carried out in a study of T-cell reconstitution after alpha-beta-depleted transplantation in children. Trimming removed 0 bases from V and 6 bases from J; junction bases left unmatched: 8. The CDR3 totals 17 residues. Germline lookup yields CDR1 SGHKS and CDR2 YYEKEE (reference sequence). This clonotype was seen only a few times. Construction of the TCRbeta library involved unique molecular identifiers. TCRdb ran MiXCR on the PCR reads and lists one entry per CDR3 protein. The sample carries some 840,000 distinct CDR3 sequences, approximately 15% recorded once. The receptor was derived from a male patient younger than 18 who had a stem cell transplant for acute lymphoblastic leukemia, so the T cells may come from the graft donor. The chain has TRBV5-5 and TRBJ2-2; 10 bases align to TRBD2. The source material was PBMCs, mostly from graft donor cells, sampled 360 days after TCRalphabeta/CD19-depleted stem cell transplant. Here the CDR3 reads CASSLASGREGSGELFF. The CDR3 bases are TGTGCCAGCAGCTTGGCTAGCGGGAGAGAGGGGTCCGGGGAGCTGTTTTTT.